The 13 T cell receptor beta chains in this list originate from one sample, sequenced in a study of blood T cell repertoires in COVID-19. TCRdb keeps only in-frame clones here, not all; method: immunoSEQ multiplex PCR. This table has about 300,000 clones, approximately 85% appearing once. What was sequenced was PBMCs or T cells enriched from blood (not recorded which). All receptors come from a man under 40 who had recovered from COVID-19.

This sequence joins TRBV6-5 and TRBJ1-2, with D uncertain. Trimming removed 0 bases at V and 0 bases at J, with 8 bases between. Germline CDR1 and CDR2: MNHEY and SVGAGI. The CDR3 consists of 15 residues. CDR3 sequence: CASSYSYSTNYGYTF. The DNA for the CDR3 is TGTGCCAGCAGTTACTCGTACAGTACTAACTATGGCTACACCTTC.

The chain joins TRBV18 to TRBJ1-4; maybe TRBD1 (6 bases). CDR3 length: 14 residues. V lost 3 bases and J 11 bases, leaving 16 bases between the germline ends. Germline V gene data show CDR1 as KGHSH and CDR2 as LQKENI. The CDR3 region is CASSPDGERGKLFF. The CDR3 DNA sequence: TGTGCCAGCTCACCGGACGGGGAGAGGGGGAAACTGTTTTTT.

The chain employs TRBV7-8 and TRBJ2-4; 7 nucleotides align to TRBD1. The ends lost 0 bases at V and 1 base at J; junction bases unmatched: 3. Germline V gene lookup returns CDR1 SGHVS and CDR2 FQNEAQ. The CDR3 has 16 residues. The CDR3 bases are TGTGCCAGCAGCTTAGCCGAAGGGGGCGCCAAAAACATTCAGTACTTC. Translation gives CASSLAEGGAKNIQYF.

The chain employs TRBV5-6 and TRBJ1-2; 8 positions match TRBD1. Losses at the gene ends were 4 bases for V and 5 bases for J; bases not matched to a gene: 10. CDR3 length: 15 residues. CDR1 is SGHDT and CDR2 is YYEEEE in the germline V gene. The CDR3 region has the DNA TGTGCCAGCAGCCAGGACAGGGCCCCACTTTATGGCTACACCTTC. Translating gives CASSQDRAPLYGYTF.

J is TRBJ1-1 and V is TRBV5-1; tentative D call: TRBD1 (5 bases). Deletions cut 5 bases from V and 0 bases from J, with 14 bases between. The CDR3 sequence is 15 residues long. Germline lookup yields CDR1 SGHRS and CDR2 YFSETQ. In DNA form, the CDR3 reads TGCGCCAGCAGGGTCGGGACTTACATGAACACTGAAGCTTTCTTT. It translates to CASRVGTYMNTEAFF.

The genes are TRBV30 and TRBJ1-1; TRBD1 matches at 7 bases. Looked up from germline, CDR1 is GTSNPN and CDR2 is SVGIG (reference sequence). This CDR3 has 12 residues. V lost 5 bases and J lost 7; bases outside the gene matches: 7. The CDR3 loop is CAWGRQGREAFF. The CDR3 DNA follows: TGTGCCTGGGGAAGACAGGGCCGTGAAGCTTTCTTT.

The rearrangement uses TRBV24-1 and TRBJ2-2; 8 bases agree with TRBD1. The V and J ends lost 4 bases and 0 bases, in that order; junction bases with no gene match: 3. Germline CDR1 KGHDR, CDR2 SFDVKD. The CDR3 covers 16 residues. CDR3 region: CATSEGTGTNTGELFF. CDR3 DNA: TGTGCCACCAGTGAGGGGACAGGTACGAACACCGGGGAGCTGTTTTTT.

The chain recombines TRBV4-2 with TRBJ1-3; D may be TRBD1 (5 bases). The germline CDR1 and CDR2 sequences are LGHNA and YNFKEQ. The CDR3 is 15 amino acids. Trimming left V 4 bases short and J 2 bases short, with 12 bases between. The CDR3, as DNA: TGTGCCAGCAGCCTTGTGGGGGGAACTGGAAACACCATATATTTT. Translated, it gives CASSLVGGTGNTIYF.

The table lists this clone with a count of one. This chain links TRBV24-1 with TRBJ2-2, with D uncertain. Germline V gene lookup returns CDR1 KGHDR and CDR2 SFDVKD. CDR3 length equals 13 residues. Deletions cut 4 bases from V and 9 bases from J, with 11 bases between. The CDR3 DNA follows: TGTGCCACCAGTGACCCCATTAGTTGGGAGCTGTTTTTT. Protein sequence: CATSDPISWELFF.

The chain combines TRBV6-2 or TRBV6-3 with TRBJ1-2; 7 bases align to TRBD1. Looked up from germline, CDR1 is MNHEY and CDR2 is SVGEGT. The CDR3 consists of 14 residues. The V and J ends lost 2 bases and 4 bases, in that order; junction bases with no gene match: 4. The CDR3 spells CASSYRGQIYGYTF. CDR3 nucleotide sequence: TGTGCCAGCAGTTACAGGGGACAGATCTATGGCTACACCTTC.

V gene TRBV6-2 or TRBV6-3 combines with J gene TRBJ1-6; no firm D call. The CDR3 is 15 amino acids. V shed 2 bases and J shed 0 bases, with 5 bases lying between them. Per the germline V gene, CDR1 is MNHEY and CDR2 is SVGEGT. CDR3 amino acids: CASSYTSSYNSPLHF. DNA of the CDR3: TGTGCCAGCAGTTACACGAGCTCCTATAATTCACCCCTCCACTTT.

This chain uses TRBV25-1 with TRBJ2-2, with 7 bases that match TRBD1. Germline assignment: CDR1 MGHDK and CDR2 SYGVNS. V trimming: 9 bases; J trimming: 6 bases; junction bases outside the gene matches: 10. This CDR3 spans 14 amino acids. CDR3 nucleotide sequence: TGTGCCAGAACCCAGACAGGGTGGGCCGGGGAGCTGTTTTTT. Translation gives CARTQTGWAGELFF.

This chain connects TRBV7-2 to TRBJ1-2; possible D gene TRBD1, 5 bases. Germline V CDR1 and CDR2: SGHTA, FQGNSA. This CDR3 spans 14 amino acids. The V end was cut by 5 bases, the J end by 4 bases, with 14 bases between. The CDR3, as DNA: TGTGCCAGCAGCCTCGACGGACACTCCTATGGCTACACCTTC. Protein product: CASSLDGHSYGYTF.